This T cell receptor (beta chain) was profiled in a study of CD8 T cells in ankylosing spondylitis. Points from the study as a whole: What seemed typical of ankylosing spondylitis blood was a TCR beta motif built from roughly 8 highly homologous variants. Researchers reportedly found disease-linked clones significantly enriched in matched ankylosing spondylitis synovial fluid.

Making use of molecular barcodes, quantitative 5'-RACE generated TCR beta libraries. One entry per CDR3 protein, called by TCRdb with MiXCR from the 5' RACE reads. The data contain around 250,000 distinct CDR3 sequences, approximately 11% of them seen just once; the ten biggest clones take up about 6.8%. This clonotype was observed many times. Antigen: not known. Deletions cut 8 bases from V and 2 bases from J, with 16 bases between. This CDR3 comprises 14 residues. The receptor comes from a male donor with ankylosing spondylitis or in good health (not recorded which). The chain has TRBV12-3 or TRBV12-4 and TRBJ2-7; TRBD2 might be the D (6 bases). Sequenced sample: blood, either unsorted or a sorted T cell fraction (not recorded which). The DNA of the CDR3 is TGTGCCAGCTCCCACACTAGCCCCACCTACGAGCAGTACTTC. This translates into CASSHTSPTYEQYF.